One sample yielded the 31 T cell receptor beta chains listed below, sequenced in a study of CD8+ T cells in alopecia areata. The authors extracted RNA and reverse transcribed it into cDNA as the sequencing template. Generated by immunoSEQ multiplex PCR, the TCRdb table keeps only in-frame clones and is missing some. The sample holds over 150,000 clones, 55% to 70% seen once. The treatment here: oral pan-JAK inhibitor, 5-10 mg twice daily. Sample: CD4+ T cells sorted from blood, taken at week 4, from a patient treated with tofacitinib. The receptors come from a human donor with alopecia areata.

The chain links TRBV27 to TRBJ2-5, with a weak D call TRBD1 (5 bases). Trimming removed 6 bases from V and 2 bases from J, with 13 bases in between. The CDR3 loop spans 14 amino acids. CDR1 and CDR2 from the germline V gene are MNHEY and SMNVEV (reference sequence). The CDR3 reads CASSRRQFQETQYF. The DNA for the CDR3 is TGTGCCAGCAGCCGTCGACAGTTTCAAGAGACCCAGTACTTC.

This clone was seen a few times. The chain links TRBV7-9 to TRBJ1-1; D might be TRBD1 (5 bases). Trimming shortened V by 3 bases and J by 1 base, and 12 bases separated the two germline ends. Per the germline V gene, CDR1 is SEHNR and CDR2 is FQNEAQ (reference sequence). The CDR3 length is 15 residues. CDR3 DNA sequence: TGTGCCAGCAGCTTCATACAGGTGACGAACACTGAAGCTTTCTTT. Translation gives CASSFIQVTNTEAFF.

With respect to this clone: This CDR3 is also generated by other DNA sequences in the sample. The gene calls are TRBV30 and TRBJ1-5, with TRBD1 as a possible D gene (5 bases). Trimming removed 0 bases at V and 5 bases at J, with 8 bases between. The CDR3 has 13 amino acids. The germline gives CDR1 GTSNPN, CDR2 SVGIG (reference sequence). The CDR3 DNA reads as TGTGCCTGGAGTGTACAGGAAGATCAGCCCCAGCATTTT. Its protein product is CAWSVQEDQPQHF.

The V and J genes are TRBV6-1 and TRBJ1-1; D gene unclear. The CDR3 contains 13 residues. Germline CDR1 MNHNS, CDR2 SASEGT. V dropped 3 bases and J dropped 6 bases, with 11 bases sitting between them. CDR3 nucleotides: TGTGCCAGCAGTGAGCTTCTCACGGCTGAAGCTTTCTTT. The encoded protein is CASSELLTAEAFF.

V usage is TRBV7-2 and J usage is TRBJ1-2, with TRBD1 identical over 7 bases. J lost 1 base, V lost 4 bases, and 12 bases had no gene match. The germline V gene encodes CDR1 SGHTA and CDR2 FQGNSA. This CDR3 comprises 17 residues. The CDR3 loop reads CASSYRTGEEINYGYTF. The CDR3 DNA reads TGTGCCAGCAGCTACAGAACAGGGGAAGAAATTAACTATGGCTACACCTTC.

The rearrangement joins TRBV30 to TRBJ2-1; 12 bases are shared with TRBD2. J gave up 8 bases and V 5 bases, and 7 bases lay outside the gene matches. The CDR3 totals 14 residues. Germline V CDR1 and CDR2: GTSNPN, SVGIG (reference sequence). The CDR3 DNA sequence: TGTGCCTGGGTGAGGACTAGCGGGGCCTATGAGCAGTTCTTC. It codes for CAWVRTSGAYEQFF.

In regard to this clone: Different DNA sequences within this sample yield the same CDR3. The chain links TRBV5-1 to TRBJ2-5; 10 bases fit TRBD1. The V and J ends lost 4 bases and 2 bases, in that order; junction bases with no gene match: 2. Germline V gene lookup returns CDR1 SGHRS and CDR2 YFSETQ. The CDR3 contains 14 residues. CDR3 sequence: CASSPGQGQETQYF. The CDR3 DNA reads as TGCGCCAGCAGCCCGGGACAGGGGCAAGAGACCCAGTACTTC. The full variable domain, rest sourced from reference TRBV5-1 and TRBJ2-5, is KAGVTQTPRYLIKTRGQQVTLSCSPISGHRSVSWYQQTPGQGLQFLFEYFSETQRNKGNFPGRFSGRQFSNSRSEMNVSTLELGDSALYLCASSPGQGQETQYFGPGTRLLVL.

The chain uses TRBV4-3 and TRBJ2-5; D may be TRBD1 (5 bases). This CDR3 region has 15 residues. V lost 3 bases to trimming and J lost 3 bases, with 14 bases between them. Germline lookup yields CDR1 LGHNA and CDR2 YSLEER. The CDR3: CASSHAPTVKETQYF. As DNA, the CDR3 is TGCGCCAGCAGCCACGCCCCGACAGTAAAAGAGACCCAGTACTTC.

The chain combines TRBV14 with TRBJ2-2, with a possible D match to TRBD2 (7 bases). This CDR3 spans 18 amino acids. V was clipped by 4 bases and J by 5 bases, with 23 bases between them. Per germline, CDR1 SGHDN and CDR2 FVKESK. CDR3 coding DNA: TGTGCCAGCAGCCGCTCCGCTCGGGGGGCGCCTTGGACCGGGGAGCTGTTTTTT. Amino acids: CASSRSARGAPWTGELFF.

As DNA, the CDR3 is TGCAGTGCTAGAGAGGAACAAGCTTTCTTT. Its protein is CSAREEQAFF. The V gene is TRBV20-1, the J gene TRBJ1-1, with D hard to call. V lost 0 bases and J 9 bases, leaving 5 bases between the germline ends. Germline lookup yields CDR1 DFQATT and CDR2 SNEGSKA (reference sequence). The CDR3 is 10 amino acids.

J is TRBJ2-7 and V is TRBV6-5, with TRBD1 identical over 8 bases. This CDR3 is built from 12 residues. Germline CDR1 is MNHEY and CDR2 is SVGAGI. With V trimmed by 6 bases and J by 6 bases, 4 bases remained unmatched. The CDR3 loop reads CASRTGVGEQYF. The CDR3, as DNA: TGTGCCAGCAGGACAGGGGTTGGCGAGCAGTACTTC.

This CDR3 reads CASSRLPTSTDTQYF. The CDR3 DNA follows: TGCGCCAGCAGCCGCCTACCGACTAGCACAGATACGCAGTATTTT. The chain links TRBV4-1 to TRBJ2-3; no firm D call. V shed 4 bases and J shed 0 bases, with 11 bases lying between them. Germline CDR1 and CDR2: MGHRA and YSYEKL. The CDR3 totals 15 residues.

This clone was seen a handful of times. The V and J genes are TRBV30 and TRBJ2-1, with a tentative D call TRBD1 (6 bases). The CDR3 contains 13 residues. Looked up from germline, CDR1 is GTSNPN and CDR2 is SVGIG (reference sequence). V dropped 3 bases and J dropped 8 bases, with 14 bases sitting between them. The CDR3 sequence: CAWSMAGADEQFF. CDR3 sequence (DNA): TGTGCCTGGAGCATGGCAGGGGCAGATGAGCAGTTCTTC.

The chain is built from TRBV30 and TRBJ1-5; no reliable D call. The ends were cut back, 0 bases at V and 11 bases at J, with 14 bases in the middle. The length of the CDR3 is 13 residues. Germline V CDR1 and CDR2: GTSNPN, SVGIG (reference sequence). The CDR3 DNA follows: TGTGCCTGGAGTGTACCCCCTCGGGGATCCCAGCATTTT. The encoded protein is CAWSVPPRGSQHF.

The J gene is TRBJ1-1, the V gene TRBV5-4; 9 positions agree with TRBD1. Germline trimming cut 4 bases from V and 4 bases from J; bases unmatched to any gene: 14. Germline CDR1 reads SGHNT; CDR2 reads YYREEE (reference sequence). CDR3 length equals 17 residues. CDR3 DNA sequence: TGTGCCAGCAGCCCCACGGGAACAGGGGGCGTTGGCACTGAAGCTTTCTTT. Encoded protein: CASSPTGTGGVGTEAFF.

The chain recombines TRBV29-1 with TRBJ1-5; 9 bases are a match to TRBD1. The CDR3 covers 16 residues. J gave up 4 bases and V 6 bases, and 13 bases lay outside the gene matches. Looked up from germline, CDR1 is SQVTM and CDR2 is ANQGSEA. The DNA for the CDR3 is TGCAGCGTCCTTATCGCTAGGACAGGGGAGAATCAGCCCCAGCATTTT. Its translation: CSVLIARTGENQPQHF.

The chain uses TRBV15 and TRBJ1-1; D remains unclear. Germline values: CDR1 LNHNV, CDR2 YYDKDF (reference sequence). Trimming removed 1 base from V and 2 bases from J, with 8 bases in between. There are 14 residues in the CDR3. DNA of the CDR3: TGTGCCACCAGCAGAGGGTCGGCTAACACTGAAGCTTTCTTT. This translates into CATSRGSANTEAFF.

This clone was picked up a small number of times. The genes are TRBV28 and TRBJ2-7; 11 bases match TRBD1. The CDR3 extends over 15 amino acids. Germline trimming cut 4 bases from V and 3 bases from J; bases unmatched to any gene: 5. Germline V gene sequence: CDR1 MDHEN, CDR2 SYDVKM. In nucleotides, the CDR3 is TGTGCCAGCAGTTACCCCGGGACAGGGGGCTACGAGCAGTACTTC. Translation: CASSYPGTGGYEQYF.

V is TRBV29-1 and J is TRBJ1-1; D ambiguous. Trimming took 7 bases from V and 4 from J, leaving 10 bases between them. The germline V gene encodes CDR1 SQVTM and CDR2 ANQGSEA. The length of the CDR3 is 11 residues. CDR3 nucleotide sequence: TGCAGCGGGGCCACGCGCACTGAAGCTTTCTTT. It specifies CSGATRTEAFF. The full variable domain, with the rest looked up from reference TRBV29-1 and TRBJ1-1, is SAVISQKPSRDICQRGTSLTIQCQVDSQVTMMFWYRQQPGQSLTLIATANQGSEATYESGFVIDKFPISRPNLTFSTLTVSNMSPEDSSIYLCSGATRTEAFFGQGTRLTVV.

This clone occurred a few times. The CDR3 protein is CATKVRERSEQYF. The DNA of the CDR3 is TGTGCCACCAAAGTAAGGGAGAGGAGCGAGCAGTACTTC. J is TRBJ2-7 and V is TRBV28, with a tentative D call TRBD2 (5 bases). The CDR3 length is 13 residues. From germline, CDR1 is MDHEN and CDR2 SYDVKM. The V end was cut by 10 bases, the J end by 6 bases, with 19 bases between. The complete variable domain, with remaining parts taken from reference TRBV28 and TRBJ2-7, reads DVKVTQSSRYLVKRTGEKVFLECVQDMDHENMFWYRQDPGLGLRLIYFSYDVKMKEKGDIPEGYSVSREKKERFSLILESASTNQTSMYLCATKVRERSEQYFGPGTRLTVT.

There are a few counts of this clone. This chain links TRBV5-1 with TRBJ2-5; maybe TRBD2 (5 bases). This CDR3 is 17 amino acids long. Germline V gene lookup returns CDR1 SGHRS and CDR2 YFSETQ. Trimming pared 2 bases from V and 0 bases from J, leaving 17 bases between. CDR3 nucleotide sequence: TGCGCCAGCAGCTTAGTACGGGGATTCTATTACCAAGAGACCCAGTACTTC. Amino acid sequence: CASSLVRGFYYQETQYF.

The CDR3 region has the DNA TGCAGCGCCAGACAGGGGGCTGACCAAGAGACCCAGTACTTC. Amino acid sequence: CSARQGADQETQYF. The rearrangement links TRBV29-1 to TRBJ2-5; TRBD1 agrees at 10 bases. Germline CDR1 reads SQVTM; CDR2 reads ANQGSEA. This CDR3 contains 14 residues. Unmatched junction bases numbered 5, after V lost 7 bases and J lost 0 bases.

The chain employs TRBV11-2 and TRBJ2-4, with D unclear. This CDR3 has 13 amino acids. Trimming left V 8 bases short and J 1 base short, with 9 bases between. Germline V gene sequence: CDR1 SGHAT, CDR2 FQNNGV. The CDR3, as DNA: TGTGCCAGCTCCACCCGGGCCAAAAACATTCAGTACTTC. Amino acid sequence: CASSTRAKNIQYF. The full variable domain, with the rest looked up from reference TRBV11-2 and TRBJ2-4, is EAGVAQSPRYKIIEKRQSVAFWCNPISGHATLYWYQQILGQGPKLLIQFQNNGVVDDSQLPKDRFSAERLKGVDSTLKIQPAKLEDSAVYLCASSTRAKNIQYFGAGTRLSVL.

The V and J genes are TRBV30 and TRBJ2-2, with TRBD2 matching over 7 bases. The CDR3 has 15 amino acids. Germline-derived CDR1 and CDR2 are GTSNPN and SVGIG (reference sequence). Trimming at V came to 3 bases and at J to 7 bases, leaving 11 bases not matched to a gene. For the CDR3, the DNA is TGTGCCTGGAGGGATACTGGACTAGTCGGCGGGGAGCTGTTTTTT. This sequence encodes CAWRDTGLVGGELFF.

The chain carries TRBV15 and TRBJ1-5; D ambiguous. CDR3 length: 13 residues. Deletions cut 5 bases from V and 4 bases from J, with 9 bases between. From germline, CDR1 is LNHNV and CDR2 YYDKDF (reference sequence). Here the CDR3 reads CATSPIFNQPQHF. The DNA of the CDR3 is TGTGCCACCAGCCCGATTTTTAATCAGCCCCAGCATTTT. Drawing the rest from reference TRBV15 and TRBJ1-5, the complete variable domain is DAMVIQNPRYQVTQFGKPVTLSCSQTLNHNVMYWYQQKSSQAPKLLFHYYDKDFNNEADTPDNFQSRRPNTSFCFLDIRSPGLGDTAMYLCATSPIFNQPQHFGDGTRLSIL.

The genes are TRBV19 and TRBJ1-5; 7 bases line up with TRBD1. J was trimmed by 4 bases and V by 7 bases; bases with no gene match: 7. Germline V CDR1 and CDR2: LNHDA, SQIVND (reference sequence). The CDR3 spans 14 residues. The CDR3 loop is CASTDRARNQPQHF. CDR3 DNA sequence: TGTGCCAGTACTGACAGGGCGAGGAATCAGCCCCAGCATTTT.

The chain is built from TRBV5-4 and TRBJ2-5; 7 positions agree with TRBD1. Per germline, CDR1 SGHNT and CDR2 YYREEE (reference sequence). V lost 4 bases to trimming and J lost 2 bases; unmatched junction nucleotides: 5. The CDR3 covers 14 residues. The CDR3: CASSPGQYQETQYF. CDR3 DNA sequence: TGTGCCAGCAGCCCGGGACAGTATCAAGAGACCCAGTACTTC. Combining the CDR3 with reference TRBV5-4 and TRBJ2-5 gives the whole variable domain ETGVTQSPTHLIKTRGQQVTLRCSSQSGHNTVSWYQQALGQGPQFIFQYYREEENGRGNFPPRFSGLQFPNYSSELNVNALELDDSALYLCASSPGQYQETQYFGPGTRLLVL.

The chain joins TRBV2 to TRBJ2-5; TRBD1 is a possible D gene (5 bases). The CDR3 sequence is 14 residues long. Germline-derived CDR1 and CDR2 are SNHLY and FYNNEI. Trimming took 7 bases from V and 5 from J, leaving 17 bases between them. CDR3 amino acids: CASKRQISSETQYF. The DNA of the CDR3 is TGTGCCAGCAAACGACAGATTTCCAGTGAGACCCAGTACTTC.

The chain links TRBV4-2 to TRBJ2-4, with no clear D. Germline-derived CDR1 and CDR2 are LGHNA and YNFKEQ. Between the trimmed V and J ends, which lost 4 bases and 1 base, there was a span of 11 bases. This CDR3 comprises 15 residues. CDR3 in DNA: TGTGCCAGCAGCCCAGAAGGGAACGCCAAAAACATTCAGTACTTC. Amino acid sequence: CASSPEGNAKNIQYF.

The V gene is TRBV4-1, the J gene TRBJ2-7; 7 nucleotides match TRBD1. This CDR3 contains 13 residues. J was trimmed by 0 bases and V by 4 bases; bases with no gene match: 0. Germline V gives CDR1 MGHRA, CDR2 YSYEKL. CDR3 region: CASSRQGSYEQYF. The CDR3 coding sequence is TGCGCCAGCAGCCGACAGGGCTCCTACGAGCAGTACTTC.

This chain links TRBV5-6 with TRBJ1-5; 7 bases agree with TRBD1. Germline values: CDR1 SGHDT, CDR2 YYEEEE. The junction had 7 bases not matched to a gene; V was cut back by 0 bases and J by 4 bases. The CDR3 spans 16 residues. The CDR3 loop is CASSLGTPGGNQPQHF. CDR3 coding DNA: TGTGCCAGCAGCTTGGGAACCCCAGGGGGAAATCAGCCCCAGCATTTT.